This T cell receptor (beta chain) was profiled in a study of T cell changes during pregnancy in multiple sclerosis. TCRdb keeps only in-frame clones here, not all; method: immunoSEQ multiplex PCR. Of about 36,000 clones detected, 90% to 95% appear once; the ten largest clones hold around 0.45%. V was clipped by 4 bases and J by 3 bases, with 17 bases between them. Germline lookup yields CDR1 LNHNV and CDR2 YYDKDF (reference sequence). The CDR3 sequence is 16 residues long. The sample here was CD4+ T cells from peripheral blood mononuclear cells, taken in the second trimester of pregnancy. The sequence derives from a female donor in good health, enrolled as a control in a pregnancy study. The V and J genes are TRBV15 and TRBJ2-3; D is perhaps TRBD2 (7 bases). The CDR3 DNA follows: TGTGCCACCAGCAAGGGAGGGGGGGTCGGAACAGATACGCAGTATTTT. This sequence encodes CATSKGGGVGTDTQYF.